Listed below are T cell receptor beta chains from one sample, sequenced in a study of metastatic and nonmetastatic thyroid tumors. TCRdb re-processed the PCR reads through MiXCR. In the table there are 20,000 or so clones, around 30% of which are singletons. Sequenced: blood. The receptor set was obtained from a female donor with papillary thyroid cancer or a benign thyroid nodule (not recorded which). Some clones in this sample may be carry-over from other donors' samples. CDR3s include the opening cysteine and the closing phenylalanine or tryptophan.

V | length | CDR3
TRBV6-1 | 17 | CASSGGLAGGPTDTQYF
TRBV7-9 | 17 | CASSLPRQGASYNEQFF
TRBV12-3/TRBV12-4 | 14 | CASSRDTDPDTQYF
TRBV13 | 13 | CASSLAQNYEQYF
TRBV6-5 | 18 | CASRRTSGGLGSYNEQFF
TRBV20-1 | 16 | CSASGQESPMGYEQYF
TRBV6-4 | 14 | CASSDGTGADTQYF
TRBV3-1 | 17 | CASSQDGLTSGPDTQYF
TRBV5-6 | 16 | CASSFEKKGDRPEAFF
TRBV20-1 | 10 | CSDRDNEQYF
TRBV5-1 | 14 | CASSTSRESYEQYF